This T cell receptor beta chain was retrieved from a study of blood T cell repertoires in COVID-19. Study context: Researchers got acute and convalescent COVID-19 samples from the United States, Italy and Spain. PBMCs, B-cell-depleted T cells, or T cells provided the cDNA or gDNA that made up the material.

The V end lost 1 base, the J end lost 6 bases, and 12 bases lay between the germline ends. The CDR3 is made up of 13 amino acids. Germline-derived CDR1 and CDR2 are GTSNPN and SVGIG (reference sequence). As originally analysed: Nucleated cell number was recorded as an estimate derived from reference gene primer amplification. Generated by immunoSEQ multiplex PCR, the TCRdb table keeps only in-frame clones and is missing some. The V and J calls and the clone size are those of that table, but D and trimming were determined from the DNA. The table has 70,000 or so clones, 85% to 90% seen once. The chain has TRBV30 and TRBJ1-2; D unclear. The source material was peripheral blood. The sequence derives from a man between 65 and 80 years old with active or convalescent COVID-19. The chain's CDR3 is CAWSAFVSDGYTF. The CDR3 region has the DNA TGTGCCTGGAGTGCTTTCGTTTCAGATGGCTACACCTTC.